This passage covers 28 T cell receptor beta chains from one sample sequenced in a study of T cell changes during pregnancy in multiple sclerosis. Sequenced by immunoSEQ multiplex PCR; TCRdb stores in-frame clones only, minus some. Here the sample spans 45,000 to 50,000 clones, 94% being singletons. The source material was CD8+ T cells from peripheral blood mononuclear cells, sampled before pregnancy. All receptors come from a female donor with multiple sclerosis, enrolled in a pregnancy study.

V and J are TRBV6-1 and TRBJ1-2, with a tentative D call TRBD1 (5 bases). Germline V gene data show CDR1 as MNHNS and CDR2 as SASEGT. The CDR3 covers 15 residues. Trimming left V 5 bases short and J 4 bases short, with 17 bases between. The CDR3 coding sequence is TGTGCCAGCAGTAGTCTCCGCGGCAGGGTCTATGGCTACACCTTC. It translates to CASSSLRGRVYGYTF.

The chain joins TRBV27 to TRBJ2-1; TRBD1 might be the D (6 bases). The V and J ends lost 0 bases and 11 bases respectively, with 14 bases between them. CDR3 length equals 14 residues. Germline assignment: CDR1 MNHEY and CDR2 SMNVEV (reference sequence). The DNA for the CDR3 is TGTGCCAGCAGTTTATCGCCCGGGACAAAAAAGCAGTTCTTC. This gives the protein CASSLSPGTKKQFF.

The chain links TRBV6-5 to TRBJ1-1; the D gene is possibly TRBD1 (6 bases). V shed 4 bases and J shed 1 base, with 7 bases lying between them. In germline, CDR1 is MNHEY, CDR2 SVGAGI. The CDR3 extends over 13 amino acids. CDR3 sequence (DNA): TGTGCCAGCAGTTTGGGACAGAACACTGAAGCTTTCTTT. Its protein product is CASSLGQNTEAFF.

The V call is TRBV2, the J call TRBJ1-5; no clear D gene. Trimming took off 3 bases at V and 0 bases at J, with 12 bases between the two ends. The germline V gene has CDR1 SNHLY and CDR2 FYNNEI. The CDR3 extends over 16 amino acids. CDR3 residues: CASSDGGHYSNQPQHF. CDR3 nucleotides: TGTGCCAGCAGTGACGGAGGGCACTATAGCAATCAGCCCCAGCATTTT.

This clone occurred once. This chain uses TRBV30 with TRBJ1-1; TRBD1 is a possible D gene (5 bases). This CDR3 is 14 amino acids long. Between the trimmed V and J ends, which lost 1 base and 0 bases, there was a span of 9 bases. The germline CDR1 and CDR2 sequences are GTSNPN and SVGIG (reference sequence). The CDR3 region is CAWSAGHLNTEAFF. Here the CDR3 DNA reads TGTGCCTGGAGTGCAGGACACCTGAACACTGAAGCTTTCTTT. The full variable domain, completed using reference TRBV30 and TRBJ1-1, is SQTIHQWPATLVQPVGSPLSLECTVEGTSNPNLYWYRQAAGRGLQLLFYSVGIGQISSEVPQNLSASRPQDRQFILSSKKLLLSDSGFYLCAWSAGHLNTEAFFGQGTRLTVV.

This clone was counted once. The gene calls are TRBV7-6 and TRBJ2-7, with 8 bases lining up with TRBD1. Trimming at V came to 5 bases and at J to 1 base, leaving 4 bases not matched to a gene. CDR1 and CDR2 (germline): SGHVS, FNYEAQ. The CDR3 is 14 amino acids. CDR3 loop: CASSTGTGSYEQYF. CDR3 sequence (DNA): TGTGCCAGCAGCACCGGGACAGGTTCCTACGAGCAGTACTTC.

The V and J genes are TRBV2 and TRBJ2-7; 8 nucleotides match TRBD1. The germline CDR1 and CDR2 sequences are SNHLY and FYNNEI. The V segment lost 6 bases and the J segment 2 bases; nucleotides outside the gene matches: 6. The length of the CDR3 is 14 residues. CDR3 in amino acids: CASRRQGLTYEQYF. The CDR3 bases are TGTGCCAGCAGGAGACAGGGGTTAACCTACGAGCAGTACTTC.

The V and J genes are TRBV7-8 and TRBJ2-7, with 9 bases identical to TRBD1. This CDR3 spans 15 amino acids. The germline CDR1 and CDR2 sequences are SGHVS and FQNEAQ. Germline trimming cut 5 bases from V and 3 bases from J; bases unmatched to any gene: 8. This CDR3 reads CASSPGTGNGYEQYF. The CDR3 DNA follows: TGTGCCAGCAGCCCCGGGACAGGGAACGGCTACGAGCAGTACTTC.

The gene calls are TRBV5-5 and TRBJ1-1, with D perhaps matching TRBD1 (6 bases). The CDR3 has 16 amino acids. Germline V gene data show CDR1 as SGHKS and CDR2 as YYEKEE (reference sequence). Deletions cut 2 bases from V and 4 bases from J, with 18 bases between. The CDR3 DNA reads TGTGCCAGCAGCTTCCTAGCCGGGCTCAGGGGCACTGAAGCTTTCTTT. Translated: CASSFLAGLRGTEAFF.

J is TRBJ1-5 and V is TRBV27; maybe TRBD1 (5 bases). The V end was cut by 5 bases, the J end by 0 bases, with 11 bases between. The CDR3 loop spans 15 amino acids. Germline V lookup: CDR1 MNHEY, CDR2 SMNVEV (reference sequence). The CDR3 is CASSHDSFSNQPQHF. The CDR3 bases are TGTGCCAGCAGTCATGACAGCTTTAGCAATCAGCCCCAGCATTTT.

A note on this clone: The same CDR3 can be traced to other DNA sequences in this sample. V is TRBV27 and J is TRBJ2-7; the D gene is possibly TRBD1 (6 bases). Between the trimmed V and J ends, which lost 3 bases and 2 bases, there was a span of 8 bases. The germline gives CDR1 MNHEY, CDR2 SMNVEV (reference sequence). This CDR3 region has 13 residues. CDR3 nucleotide sequence: TGTGCCAGCAGTTTCACAGGGACCTACGAGCAGTACTTC. Translation gives CASSFTGTYEQYF.

This clone was seen a handful of times. The rearrangement links TRBV9 to TRBJ2-1; D is ambiguous. Germline V gives CDR1 SGDLS, CDR2 YYNGEE. The CDR3 sequence is 13 residues long. The V and J ends lost 2 bases and 2 bases respectively, with 5 bases between them. This CDR3 reads CASSVATYNEQFF. The CDR3, as DNA: TGTGCCAGCAGCGTCGCGACCTACAATGAGCAGTTCTTC.

This sequence joins TRBV28 and TRBJ2-5, with a possible D match to TRBD1 (5 bases). CDR1 is MDHEN, CDR2 SYDVKM, per germline. The CDR3 extends over 16 amino acids. V was cut by 2 bases and J by 0 bases, with 13 bases left in between. The CDR3 DNA reads as TGTGCCAGCAGTTTACCCCCCTACAGGAACCAAGAGACCCAGTACTTC. Its translation is CASSLPPYRNQETQYF.

The chain carries TRBV9 and TRBJ2-7, with TRBD2 matching over 8 bases. Germline V gene data show CDR1 as SGDLS and CDR2 as YYNGEE. V lost 2 bases, J lost 3 bases, and 10 bases stayed unmatched. This CDR3 comprises 16 residues. The CDR3 region has the DNA TGTGCCAGCAGCGTTTCCCAGACTAGCGCCTTCTACGAGCAGTACTTC. Protein: CASSVSQTSAFYEQYF.

The rearrangement joins TRBV10-3 to TRBJ1-4; D call uncertain. Trimming removed 3 bases at V and 4 bases at J, with 12 bases between. CDR1 ENHRY and CDR2 SYGVKD come from the germline V gene. The CDR3 runs 15 residues. CDR3 DNA sequence: TGTGCCATCAGTGAACAAGGCAGGTTTAATGAAAAACTGTTTTTT. The encoded protein is CAISEQGRFNEKLFF.

The chain links TRBV30 to TRBJ2-7; D uncertain. With 0 bases removed from V and 1 base from J, the gap between germline ends came to 7 bases. The CDR3 spans 13 residues. Germline V gives CDR1 GTSNPN, CDR2 SVGIG (reference sequence). CDR3 sequence (DNA): TGTGCCTGGAGTGTCTCCGTTTCCTACGAGCAGTACTTC. Its translation is CAWSVSVSYEQYF.

The J gene is TRBJ1-1, the V gene TRBV7-9; 10 nucleotides agree with TRBD1. The CDR3 sequence is 17 residues long. The germline gives CDR1 SEHNR, CDR2 FQNEAQ (reference sequence). Germline trimming cut 5 bases from V and 4 bases from J; bases unmatched to any gene: 13. This CDR3 reads CASSGIRDRGIGTEAFF. CDR3 nucleotides: TGTGCCAGCAGCGGAATCCGGGACAGGGGAATCGGCACTGAAGCTTTCTTT.

The genes are TRBV7-9 and TRBJ2-6; 9 bases fit TRBD1. Germline CDR1 SEHNR, CDR2 FQNEAQ (reference sequence). The CDR3 loop spans 17 amino acids. With 3 bases clipped from V and 3 bases from J, the junction kept 6 bases outside the gene matches. In DNA, the CDR3 is TGTGCCAGCAGCTTCCTACAGGGGGCGAGTGGGGCCAACGTCCTGACTTTC. It yields the protein CASSFLQGASGANVLTF.

This chain links TRBV7-9 with TRBJ2-1, with D possibly matching TRBD1 (5 bases). This CDR3 comprises 12 residues. The V end was cut by 1 base, the J end by 12 bases, with 10 bases between. Germline V gene sequence: CDR1 SEHNR, CDR2 FQNEAQ (reference sequence). The CDR3 loop reads CASSLGAQGQFF. The CDR3 nucleotides are TGTGCCAGCAGCTTAGGAGCCCAGGGGCAGTTCTTC.

This sequence joins TRBV27 and TRBJ1-2; 9 positions agree with TRBD1. The CDR3 sequence is 15 residues long. CDR1 is MNHEY, CDR2 SMNVEV, per germline (reference sequence). V dropped 5 bases and J dropped 4; count of bases not matched to a gene: 8. Here the CDR3 DNA reads TGTGCCAGCAGTGAGTTTAGGACAGGGGTCTATGGCTACACCTTC. Translation: CASSEFRTGVYGYTF.

J is TRBJ2-1 and V is TRBV28; 8 bases fit TRBD2. CDR3 length equals 16 residues. The germline V gene has CDR1 MDHEN and CDR2 SYDVKM. Unmatched junction bases numbered 12, after V lost 7 bases and J lost 4 bases. The CDR3 loop reads CASTREGGGAYNEQFF. The CDR3 bases are TGTGCCAGCACCCGGGAGGGTGGCGGGGCATACAATGAGCAGTTCTTC.

This clone counts as medium-sized. This CDR3 is CAITPGSDSAFF. The CDR3 nucleotides read TGTGCCATCACCCCGGGGTCCGATTCGGCTTTCTTT. The V and J genes are TRBV27 and TRBJ1-1; D uncertain. CDR1 is MNHEY, CDR2 SMNVEV, per germline (reference sequence). The CDR3 loop spans 12 amino acids. V shed 10 bases and J shed 11 bases, with 20 bases lying between them.

The rearrangement joins TRBV29-1 to TRBJ2-7; the D is unclear. The CDR3 covers 11 residues. CDR1 and CDR2 (germline): SQVTM, ANQGSEA. The germline V and J ends were trimmed by 6 bases and 3 bases, with 9 bases remaining between them. The CDR3 loop is CSVLVGYEQYF. CDR3 DNA sequence: TGCAGCGTCCTAGTGGGCTACGAGCAGTACTTC.

This chain connects TRBV27 to TRBJ2-7, with 9 bases identical to TRBD1. This CDR3 is built from 14 residues. Germline V CDR1 and CDR2: MNHEY, SMNVEV (reference sequence). The V gene end was trimmed by 6 bases and the J gene end by 2 bases; junction bases not matched to a gene: 5. CDR3 nucleotide sequence: TGTGCCAGCAGGGGGACAGGGTTCGCCTACGAGCAGTACTTC. This codes for CASRGTGFAYEQYF.

The chain couples TRBV6-5 to TRBJ1-6; no definite D call. Germline assignment: CDR1 MNHEY and CDR2 SVGAGI. The V and J ends lost 4 bases and 0 bases respectively, with 4 bases between them. This CDR3 contains 14 residues. CDR3: CASSWSSYNSPLHF. The CDR3 nucleotides are TGTGCCAGCAGTTGGAGCTCCTATAATTCACCCCTCCACTTT.

This clone came up once. The V call is TRBV9, the J call TRBJ2-5, with D tentatively TRBD2 (6 bases). The CDR3 contains 15 residues. V lost 3 bases and J lost 5, with 17 bases in between. Germline CDR1 reads SGDLS; CDR2 reads YYNGEE. CDR3 DNA: TGTGCCAGCAGCGCCGGGGACTTCACGGGGGAGACCCAGTACTTC. This gives the protein CASSAGDFTGETQYF.

CDR3 protein: CASRPERAGVRTDTQYF. For the CDR3, the DNA is TGTGCCAGCCGCCCCGAGAGAGCGGGAGTTCGAACAGATACGCAGTATTTT. The chain has TRBV27 and TRBJ2-3, with 8 positions matching TRBD2. V trimming: 8 bases; J trimming: 3 bases; junction bases outside the gene matches: 16. The CDR3 has 17 amino acids. CDR1 and CDR2 (germline): MNHEY, SMNVEV (reference sequence).

The CDR3 sequence: CASSLGEAGNEQFF. The CDR3 DNA reads as TGTGCCAGCAGCTTGGGGGAGGCGGGCAATGAGCAGTTCTTC. The rearrangement joins TRBV7-2 to TRBJ2-1; the D gene is possibly TRBD2 (6 bases). V gave up 3 bases and J gave up 6 bases, with 12 bases separating them. This CDR3 contains 14 residues. CDR1 SGHTA and CDR2 FQGNSA come from the germline V gene.